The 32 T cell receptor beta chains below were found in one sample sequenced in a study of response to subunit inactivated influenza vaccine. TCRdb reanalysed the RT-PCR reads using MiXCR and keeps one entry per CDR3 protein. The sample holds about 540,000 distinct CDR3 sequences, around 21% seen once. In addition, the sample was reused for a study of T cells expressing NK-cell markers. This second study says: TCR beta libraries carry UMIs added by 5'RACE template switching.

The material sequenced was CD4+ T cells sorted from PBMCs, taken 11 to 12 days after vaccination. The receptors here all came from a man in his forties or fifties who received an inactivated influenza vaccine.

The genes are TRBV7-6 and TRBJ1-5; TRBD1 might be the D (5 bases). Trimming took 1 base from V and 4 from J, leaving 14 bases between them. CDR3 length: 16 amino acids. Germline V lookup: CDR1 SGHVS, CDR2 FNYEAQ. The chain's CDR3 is CASSLGHRGANQPQHF. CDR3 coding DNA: TGTGCCAGCAGCTTAGGACACAGAGGGGCTAATCAGCCCCAGCATTTT. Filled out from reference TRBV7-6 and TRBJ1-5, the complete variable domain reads GAGVSQSPRYKVTKRGQDVALRCDPISGHVSLYWYRQALGQGPEFLTYFNYEAQQDKSGLPNDRFSAERPEGSISTLTIQRTEQRDSAMYRCASSLGHRGANQPQHFGDGTRLSIL.

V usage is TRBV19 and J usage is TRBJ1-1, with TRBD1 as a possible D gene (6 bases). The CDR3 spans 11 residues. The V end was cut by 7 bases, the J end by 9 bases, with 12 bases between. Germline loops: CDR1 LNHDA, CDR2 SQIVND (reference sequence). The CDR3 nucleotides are TGTGCCAGTACCTTGACAGGAAAAGCTTTCTTT. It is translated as CASTLTGKAFF. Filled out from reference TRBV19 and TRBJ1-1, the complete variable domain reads DGGITQSPKYLFRKEGQNVTLSCEQNLNHDAMYWYRQDPGQGLRLIYYSQIVNDFQKGDIAEGYSVSREKKESFPLTVTSAQKNPTAFYLCASTLTGKAFFGQGTRLTVV.

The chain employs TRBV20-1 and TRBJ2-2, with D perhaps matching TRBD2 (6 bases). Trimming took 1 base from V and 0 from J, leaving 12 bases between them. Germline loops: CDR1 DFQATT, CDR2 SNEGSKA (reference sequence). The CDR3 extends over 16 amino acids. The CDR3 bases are TGCAGTGCTAGAGGGCCGGGACTGGCGAACACCGGGGAGCTGTTTTTT. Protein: CSARGPGLANTGELFF.

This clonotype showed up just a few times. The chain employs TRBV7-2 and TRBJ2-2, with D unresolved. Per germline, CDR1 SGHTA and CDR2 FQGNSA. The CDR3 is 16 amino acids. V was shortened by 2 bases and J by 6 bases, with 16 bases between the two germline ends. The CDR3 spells CASSLRDTVGSGELFF. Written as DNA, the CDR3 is TGTGCCAGCAGCTTACGAGACACCGTGGGGTCCGGGGAGCTGTTTTTT. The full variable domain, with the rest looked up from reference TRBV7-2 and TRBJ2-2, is GAGVSQSPSNKVTEKGKDVELRCDPISGHTALYWYRQSLGQGLEFLIYFQGNSAPDKSGLPSDRFSAERTGGSVSTLTIQRTQQEDSAVYLCASSLRDTVGSGELFFGEGSRLTVL.

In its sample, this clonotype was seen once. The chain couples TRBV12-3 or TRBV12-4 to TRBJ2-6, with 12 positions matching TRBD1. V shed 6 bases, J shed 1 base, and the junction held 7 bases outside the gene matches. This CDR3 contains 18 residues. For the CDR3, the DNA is TGTGCCAGCAGGGGGTTGGGACAGGGGGCTTCTGGGGCCAACGTCCTGACTTTC. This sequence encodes CASRGLGQGASGANVLTF.

The CDR3 is CASSQDPRSTQYF. As DNA, the CDR3 is TGTGCCAGCAGCCAAGATCCTCGCAGCACGCAGTATTTT. V and J are TRBV4-2 and TRBJ2-3; D not resolved. The CDR3 is 13 residues long. Germline lookup yields CDR1 LGHNA and CDR2 YNFKEQ. V was trimmed by 0 bases and J by 9 bases, leaving 10 bases between them.

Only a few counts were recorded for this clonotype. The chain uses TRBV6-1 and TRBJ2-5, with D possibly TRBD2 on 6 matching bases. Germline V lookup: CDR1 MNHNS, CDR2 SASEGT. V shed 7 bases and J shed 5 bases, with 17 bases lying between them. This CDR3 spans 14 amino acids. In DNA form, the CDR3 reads TGTGCCAGCACCCTGATGGGGGGTCCGGAGACCCAGTACTTC. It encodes CASTLMGGPETQYF.

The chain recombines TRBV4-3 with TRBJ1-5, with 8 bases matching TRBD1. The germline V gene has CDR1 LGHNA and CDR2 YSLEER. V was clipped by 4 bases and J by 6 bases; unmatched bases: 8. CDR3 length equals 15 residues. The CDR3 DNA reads TGCGCCAGCAGCCGAGACAGGGGCGGTAGTCAGCCCCAGCATTTT. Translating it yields CASSRDRGGSQPQHF.

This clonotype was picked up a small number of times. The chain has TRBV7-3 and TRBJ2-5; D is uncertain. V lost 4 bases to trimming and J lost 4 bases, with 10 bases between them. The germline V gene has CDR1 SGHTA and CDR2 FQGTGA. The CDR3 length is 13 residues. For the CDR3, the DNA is TGTGCCAGCAGCTCCTCGGGTACAGAGACCCAGTACTTC. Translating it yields CASSSSGTETQYF.

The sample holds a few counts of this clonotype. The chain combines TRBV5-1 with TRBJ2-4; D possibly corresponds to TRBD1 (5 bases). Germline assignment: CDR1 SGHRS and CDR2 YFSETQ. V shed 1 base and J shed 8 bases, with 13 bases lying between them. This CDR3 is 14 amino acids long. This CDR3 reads CASSLSRALDIQYF. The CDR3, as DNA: TGCGCCAGCAGCTTGAGCAGGGCCTTGGACATTCAGTACTTC.

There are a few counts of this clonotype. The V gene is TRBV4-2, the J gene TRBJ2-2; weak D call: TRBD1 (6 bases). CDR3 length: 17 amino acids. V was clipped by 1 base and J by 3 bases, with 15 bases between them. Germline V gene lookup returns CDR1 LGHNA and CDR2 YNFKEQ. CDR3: CASSQAFSGAYTGELFF. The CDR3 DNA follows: TGTGCCAGCAGCCAAGCTTTCTCAGGGGCCTACACCGGGGAGCTGTTTTTT.

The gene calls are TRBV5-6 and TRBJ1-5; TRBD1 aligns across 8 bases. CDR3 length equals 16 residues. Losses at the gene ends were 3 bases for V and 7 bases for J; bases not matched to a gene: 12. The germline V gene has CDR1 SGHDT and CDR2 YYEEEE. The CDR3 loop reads CASSSTIQGARQPQHF. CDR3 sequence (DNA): TGTGCCAGCAGCTCAACCATTCAGGGGGCACGACAGCCCCAGCATTTT.

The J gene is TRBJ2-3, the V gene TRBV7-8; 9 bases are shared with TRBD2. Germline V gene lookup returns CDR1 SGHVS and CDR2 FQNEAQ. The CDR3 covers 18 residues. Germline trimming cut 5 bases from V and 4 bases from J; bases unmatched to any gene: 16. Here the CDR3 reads CASSRRRTGAGGPDTQYF. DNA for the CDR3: TGTGCCAGCAGCAGACGACGCACCGGGGCGGGAGGGCCAGATACGCAGTATTTT. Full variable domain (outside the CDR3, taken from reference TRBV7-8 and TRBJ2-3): GAGVSQSPRYKVAKRGQDVALRCDPISGHVSLFWYQQALGQGPEFLTYFQNEAQLDKSGLPSDRFFAERPEGSVSTLKIQRTQQEDSAVYLCASSRRRTGAGGPDTQYFGPGTRLTVL.

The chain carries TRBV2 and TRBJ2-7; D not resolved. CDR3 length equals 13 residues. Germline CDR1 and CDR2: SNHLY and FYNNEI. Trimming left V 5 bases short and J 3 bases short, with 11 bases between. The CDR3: CASSPDTIYEQYF. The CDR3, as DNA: TGTGCCAGCAGTCCCGACACCATCTACGAGCAGTACTTC.

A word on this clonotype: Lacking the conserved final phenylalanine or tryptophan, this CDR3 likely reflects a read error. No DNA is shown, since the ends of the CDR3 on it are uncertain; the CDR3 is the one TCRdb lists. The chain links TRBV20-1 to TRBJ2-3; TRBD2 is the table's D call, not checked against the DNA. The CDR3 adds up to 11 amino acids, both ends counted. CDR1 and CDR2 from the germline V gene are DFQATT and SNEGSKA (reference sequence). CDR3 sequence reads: CSARDGIASPY.

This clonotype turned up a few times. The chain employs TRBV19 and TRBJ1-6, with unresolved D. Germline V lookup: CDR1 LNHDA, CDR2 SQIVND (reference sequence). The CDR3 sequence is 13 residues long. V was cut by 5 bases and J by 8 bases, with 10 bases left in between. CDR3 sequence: CASSLGLHSPLHF. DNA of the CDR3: TGTGCCAGTAGTCTCGGACTCCATTCACCCCTCCACTTT.

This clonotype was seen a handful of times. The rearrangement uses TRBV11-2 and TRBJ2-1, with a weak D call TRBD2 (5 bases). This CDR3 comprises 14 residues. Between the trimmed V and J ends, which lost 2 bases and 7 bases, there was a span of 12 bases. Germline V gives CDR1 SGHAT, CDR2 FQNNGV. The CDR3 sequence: CASSLFTSSNEQFF. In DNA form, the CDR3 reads TGTGCCAGCAGCTTATTCACTAGTTCAAATGAGCAGTTCTTC.

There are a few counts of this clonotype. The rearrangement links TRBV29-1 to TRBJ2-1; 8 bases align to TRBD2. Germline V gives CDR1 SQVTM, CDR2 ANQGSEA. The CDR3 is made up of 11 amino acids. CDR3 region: CLFIGGGKQFF. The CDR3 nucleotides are TGCCTTTTTATCGGGGGGGGGAAGCAGTTCTTC.

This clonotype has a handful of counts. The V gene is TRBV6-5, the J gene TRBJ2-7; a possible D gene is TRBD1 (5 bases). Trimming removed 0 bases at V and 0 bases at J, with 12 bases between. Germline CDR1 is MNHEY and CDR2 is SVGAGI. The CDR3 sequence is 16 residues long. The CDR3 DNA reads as TGTGCCAGCAGTTACTCGCCGGCTGACAGCTCCTACGAGCAGTACTTC. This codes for CASSYSPADSSYEQYF.

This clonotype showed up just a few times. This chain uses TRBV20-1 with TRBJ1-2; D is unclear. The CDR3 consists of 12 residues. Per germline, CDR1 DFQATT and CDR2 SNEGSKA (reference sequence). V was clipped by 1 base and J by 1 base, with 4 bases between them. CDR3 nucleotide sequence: TGCAGTGCTAGAGGCCGTAACTATGGCTACACCTTC. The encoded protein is CSARGRNYGYTF.

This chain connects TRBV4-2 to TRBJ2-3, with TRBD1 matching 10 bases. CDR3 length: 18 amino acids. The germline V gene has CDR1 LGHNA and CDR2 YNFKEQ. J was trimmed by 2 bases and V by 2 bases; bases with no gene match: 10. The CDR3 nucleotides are TGTGCCAGCAGCCAAACCCGGGACAGGGGACCTTACACAGATACGCAGTATTTT. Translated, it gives CASSQTRDRGPYTDTQYF.

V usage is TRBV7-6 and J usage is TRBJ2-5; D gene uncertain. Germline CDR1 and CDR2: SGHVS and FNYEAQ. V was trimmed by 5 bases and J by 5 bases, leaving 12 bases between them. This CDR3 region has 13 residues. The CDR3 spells CASSQHTGETQYF. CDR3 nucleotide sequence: TGTGCCAGCAGCCAGCACACCGGGGAGACCCAGTACTTC.

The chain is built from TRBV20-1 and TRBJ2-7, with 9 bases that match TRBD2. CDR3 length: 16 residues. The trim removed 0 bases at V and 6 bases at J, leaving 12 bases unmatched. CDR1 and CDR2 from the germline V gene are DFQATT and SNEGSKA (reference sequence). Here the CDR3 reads CSARDPGLAIFCEQYF. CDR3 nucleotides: TGCAGTGCTAGAGATCCCGGACTAGCGATATTCTGCGAGCAGTACTTC.

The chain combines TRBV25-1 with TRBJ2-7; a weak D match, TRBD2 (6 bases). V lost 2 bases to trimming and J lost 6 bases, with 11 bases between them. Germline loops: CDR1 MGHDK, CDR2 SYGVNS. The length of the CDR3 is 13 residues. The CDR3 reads CASSEGREVEQYF. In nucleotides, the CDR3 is TGTGCCAGCAGTGAAGGAAGGGAGGTCGAGCAGTACTTC.

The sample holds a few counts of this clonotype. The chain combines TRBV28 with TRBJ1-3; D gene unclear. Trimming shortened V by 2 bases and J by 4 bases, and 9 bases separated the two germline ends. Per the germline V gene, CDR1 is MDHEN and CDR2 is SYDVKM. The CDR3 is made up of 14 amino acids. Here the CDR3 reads CASSLVQLGNTIYF. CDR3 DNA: TGTGCCAGCAGTTTAGTCCAGCTCGGAAACACCATATATTTT.

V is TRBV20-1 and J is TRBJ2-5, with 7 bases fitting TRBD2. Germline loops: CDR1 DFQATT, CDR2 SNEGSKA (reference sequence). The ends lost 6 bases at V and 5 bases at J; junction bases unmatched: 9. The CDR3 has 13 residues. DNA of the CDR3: TGCAGTGCCACGACTAGCTGGGCGGAGACCCAGTACTTC. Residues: CSATTSWAETQYF.

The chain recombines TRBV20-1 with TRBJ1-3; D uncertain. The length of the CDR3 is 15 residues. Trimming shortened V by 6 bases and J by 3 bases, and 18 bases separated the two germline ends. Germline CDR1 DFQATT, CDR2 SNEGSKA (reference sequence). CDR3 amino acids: CSAMDRSRVGNTIYF. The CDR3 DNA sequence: TGCAGTGCCATGGACCGCAGTAGGGTTGGAAACACCATATATTTT.

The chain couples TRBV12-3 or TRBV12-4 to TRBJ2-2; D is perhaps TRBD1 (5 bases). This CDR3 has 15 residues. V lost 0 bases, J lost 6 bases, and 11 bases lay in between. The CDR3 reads CASSLALMGPGELFF. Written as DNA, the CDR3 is TGTGCCAGCAGTTTAGCGCTGATGGGGCCCGGGGAGCTGTTTTTT.

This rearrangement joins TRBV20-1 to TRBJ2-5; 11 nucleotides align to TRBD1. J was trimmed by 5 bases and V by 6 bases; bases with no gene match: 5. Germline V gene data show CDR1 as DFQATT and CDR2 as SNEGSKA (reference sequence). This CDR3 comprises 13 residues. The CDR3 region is CSAGQGARETQYF. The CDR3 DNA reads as TGCAGTGCCGGACAGGGGGCACGGGAGACCCAGTACTTC.

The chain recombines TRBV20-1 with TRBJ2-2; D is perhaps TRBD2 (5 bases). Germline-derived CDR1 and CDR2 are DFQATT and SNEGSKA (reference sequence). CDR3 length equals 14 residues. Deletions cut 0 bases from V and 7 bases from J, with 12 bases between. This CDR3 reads CSAREGAGVGELFF. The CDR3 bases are TGCAGTGCTAGAGAGGGAGCCGGGGTCGGGGAGCTGTTTTTT.

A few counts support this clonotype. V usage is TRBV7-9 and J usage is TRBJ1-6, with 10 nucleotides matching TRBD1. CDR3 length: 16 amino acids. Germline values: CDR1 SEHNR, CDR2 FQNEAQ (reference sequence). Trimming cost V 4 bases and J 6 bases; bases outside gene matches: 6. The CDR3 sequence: CASSSYRDRGNSPLHF. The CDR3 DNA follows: TGTGCCAGCAGCTCATACCGGGACAGGGGTAATTCACCCCTCCACTTT.

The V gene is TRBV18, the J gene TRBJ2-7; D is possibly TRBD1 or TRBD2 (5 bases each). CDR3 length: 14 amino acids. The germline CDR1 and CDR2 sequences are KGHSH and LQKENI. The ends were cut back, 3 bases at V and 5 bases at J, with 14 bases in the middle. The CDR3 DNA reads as TGTGCCAGCTCACCGAGGAGGACACAGGACGAGCAGTACTTC. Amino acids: CASSPRRTQDEQYF.